The 16 T cell receptor beta chains in this list originate from one sample, sequenced in a study of blood T cell repertoires in COVID-19. Repertoires were generated with immunoSEQ multiplex PCR, while TCRdb's copy carries only in-frame clones and drops some. The table lists about 140,000 clones, around nine tenths of them singletons. Sequencing was done on a sample of peripheral blood. The receptors originated from a woman aged 40 to 50 with acute or convalescent COVID-19.

The CDR3 DNA reads as TGTGCCAGCAGCCAAGACCGGGGGCAGTACTTC. Protein product: CASSQDRGQYF. The J gene is TRBJ2-7, the V gene TRBV3-1 (or the pseudogene TRBV3-2); maybe TRBD2 (5 bases). The CDR3 has 11 residues. With 0 bases removed from V and 9 bases from J, the gap between germline ends came to 6 bases. The germline CDR1 and CDR2 sequences are LGHDT and YNNKEL (reference sequence).

The J gene is TRBJ2-1, the V gene TRBV9; the D is unclear. The CDR3 consists of 12 residues. The V gene's germline CDR1 is SGDLS and CDR2 YYNGEE. V was shortened by 3 bases and J by 6 bases, with 7 bases between the two germline ends. The CDR3 nucleotides are TGTGCCAGCAGCGACATATCCAATGAGCAGTTCTTC. It encodes CASSDISNEQFF.

This chain uses TRBV4-3 with TRBJ1-5, with D maybe TRBD1 (6 bases). The germline V gene has CDR1 LGHNA and CDR2 YSLEER. The CDR3 spans 17 residues. V gave up 0 bases and J gave up 5 bases, with 17 bases separating them. CDR3 amino acids: CASSQDWTGGQYQPQHF. Written as DNA, the CDR3 is TGCGCCAGCAGCCAAGATTGGACGGGGGGACAATATCAGCCCCAGCATTTT.

The gene calls are TRBV5-6 and TRBJ1-2, with D perhaps TRBD1 (6 bases). The CDR3 is 12 residues long. The V end lost 1 base, the J end lost 5 bases, and 6 bases lay between the germline ends. Germline V lookup: CDR1 SGHDT, CDR2 YYEEEE. CDR3 DNA sequence: TGTGCCAGCAGCTTGACAGGGTATGGCTACACCTTC. Its protein is CASSLTGYGYTF.

The chain joins TRBV29-1 to TRBJ1-2; the match to TRBD1 covers 8 bases. This CDR3 has 15 amino acids. The ends lost 4 bases at V and 3 bases at J; junction bases unmatched: 10. CDR1 is SQVTM and CDR2 is ANQGSEA in the germline V gene. For the CDR3, the DNA is TGCAGCGTTGTTCTAGGCGACAGGGGTCACTATGGCTACACCTTC. This encodes CSVVLGDRGHYGYTF.

This clone was seen once. The chain has TRBV28 and TRBJ1-6; unclear D gene. The CDR3 loop spans 16 amino acids. In germline, CDR1 is MDHEN, CDR2 SYDVKM. The V end was cut by 8 bases, the J end by 0 bases, with 14 bases between. Here the CDR3 reads CASLPPGSSYNSPLHF. The CDR3 DNA follows: TGTGCCAGCCTCCCTCCGGGAAGCTCCTATAATTCACCCCTCCACTTT.

This rearrangement joins TRBV18 to TRBJ1-5; 7 nucleotides line up with TRBD1. Germline V gives CDR1 KGHSH, CDR2 LQKENI. This CDR3 region has 17 residues. Trimming removed 3 bases from V and 4 bases from J; junction bases left unmatched: 12. The CDR3 DNA is TGTGCCAGCTCACCTTGGCGTTTACAGGGGATAAATCAGCCCCAGCATTTT. Its translation is CASSPWRLQGINQPQHF.

The chain joins TRBV7-9 to TRBJ2-2, with D uncertain. The V gene's germline CDR1 is SEHNR and CDR2 FQNEAQ (reference sequence). V lost 5 bases to trimming and J lost 6 bases, with 10 bases between them. This CDR3 is 13 amino acids long. The CDR3 sequence: CASSAQFAGELFF. The CDR3 DNA reads TGTGCCAGCAGCGCCCAGTTCGCCGGGGAGCTGTTTTTT.

The chain carries TRBV2 and TRBJ2-7; D is undetermined. The CDR3 totals 12 residues. V lost 5 bases, J lost 3 bases, and 8 bases lay in between. Per the germline V gene, CDR1 is SNHLY and CDR2 is FYNNEI. DNA for the CDR3: TGTGCCAGCAGTCCTAAATTCTACGAGCAGTACTTC. Its protein product is CASSPKFYEQYF.

This chain joins TRBV20-1 and TRBJ2-1; D is unresolved. V was trimmed by 3 bases and J by 7 bases, leaving 10 bases between them. This CDR3 has 12 amino acids. The germline V gene encodes CDR1 DFQATT and CDR2 SNEGSKA (reference sequence). The chain's CDR3 is CSASIAANEQFF. CDR3 in DNA: TGCAGTGCTAGTATCGCCGCGAATGAGCAGTTCTTC.

This chain uses TRBV27 with TRBJ1-1; D is undetermined. Trimming cost V 3 bases and J 6 bases, with 11 bases left between them. This CDR3 is 13 amino acids long. Germline V lookup: CDR1 MNHEY, CDR2 SMNVEV (reference sequence). In nucleotides, the CDR3 is TGTGCCAGCAGTTTGTTAGCGGGGTCTGAAGCTTTCTTT. This codes for CASSLLAGSEAFF.

The chain's CDR3 is CASSFTGGVGTEAFF. CDR3 DNA: TGTGCCAGCAGTTTCACAGGGGGCGTCGGCACTGAAGCTTTCTTT. The rearrangement links TRBV6-5 to TRBJ1-1; 9 bases are a match to TRBD1. V lost 4 bases to trimming and J lost 4 bases; unmatched junction nucleotides: 7. Germline CDR1 is MNHEY and CDR2 is SVGAGI. The CDR3 totals 15 residues.

This clone appeared once. The chain has TRBV9 and TRBJ1-6; 7 bases fit TRBD1. This CDR3 has 14 residues. Germline loops: CDR1 SGDLS, CDR2 YYNGEE. The ends lost 4 bases at V and 6 bases at J; junction bases unmatched: 4. CDR3 sequence reads: CASSIGQVNSPLHF. Written as DNA, the CDR3 is TGTGCCAGCAGCATCGGACAGGTTAATTCACCCCTCCACTTT.

The rearrangement links TRBV2 to TRBJ2-1; unclear D gene. V lost 10 bases and J lost 9, with 19 bases in between. The length of the CDR3 is 13 residues. The germline gives CDR1 SNHLY, CDR2 FYNNEI. This CDR3 reads CATHGAGLSEQFF. CDR3 sequence (DNA): TGTGCCACCCACGGCGCAGGCCTATCTGAGCAGTTCTTC.

The chain links TRBV7-6 to TRBJ1-2; 7 bases agree with TRBD1. V was clipped by 8 bases and J by 14 bases; unmatched bases: 17. This CDR3 has 13 residues. Germline V lookup: CDR1 SGHVS, CDR2 FNYEAQ. The CDR3 sequence is CASRMGTDGRLTF. CDR3 DNA sequence: TGTGCCAGCCGCATGGGGACAGACGGCCGATTAACCTTC.

The chain is built from TRBV19 and TRBJ2-7; TRBD1 is a possible D gene (5 bases). Trimming removed 5 bases from V and 6 bases from J, with 20 bases in between. The CDR3 loop spans 15 amino acids. The germline V gene has CDR1 LNHDA and CDR2 SQIVND (reference sequence). The CDR3 DNA is TGTGCCAGTAGTCCCCTGCAGGGAAGTGGGTCCGAGCAGTACTTC. Its protein is CASSPLQGSGSEQYF.